The rows below give T cell receptor beta chains drawn from one sample of a study of blood T cells in healthy people across ages. One entry per CDR3 protein results from TCRdb running MiXCR on the 5' RACE reads. Counted here are fewer than 1,200,000 distinct CDR3 sequences, around 25% occurring once; the ten biggest clones make up approximately 0.7%. The same data also went into a second study, on T cells of mothers and their children.

Sequencing was performed on blood. These receptors all come from a girl aged 2 to 9 in good health. Both conserved end residues are part of each CDR3. A D gene is named only where the DNA matches it firmly. Clone size is not always given. Where it is, it says once, few, many or a class for expanded clones.

v_call: TRBV20-1; clone_size: .; d_call: TRBD2; j_call: TRBJ2-7; cdr3_nt: TGCAGTGCTTTCGAAGCTAGCGGCCTACCCCACGAGCAGTACTTC; cdr3_aa: CSAFEASGLPHEQYF
v_call: TRBV21-1; clone_size: .; d_call: .; j_call: TRBJ2-7; cdr3_nt: TGTGCCAGCACCTTGACTAGCGGACCGACCTACGAGCAGTACTTC; cdr3_aa: CASTLTSGPTYEQYF
v_call: TRBV7-9; clone_size: few; d_call: .; j_call: TRBJ1-1; cdr3_nt: TGTGCCAGCAGCTTAGGCGGGACTTTTGAGGAAGCTTTCTTT; cdr3_aa: CASSLGGTFEEAFF
v_call: TRBV4-1; clone_size: .; d_call: .; j_call: TRBJ2-4; cdr3_nt: TGCGCCAGCAGCCAACCGATGAGGGGACGGGCCAAAAACATTCAGTACTTC; cdr3_aa: CASSQPMRGRAKNIQYF
v_call: TRBV3-1; clone_size: .; d_call: TRBD2; j_call: TRBJ2-7; cdr3_nt: TGTGCCAGCAGCCGAGAGGGACTAGGTCTCGACGAGCAGTACTTC; cdr3_aa: CASSREGLGLDEQYF
v_call: TRBV4-3; clone_size: few; d_call: .; j_call: TRBJ2-6; cdr3_nt: TGCGCCAGCAGCCAAGAGGTTGCGGTTAGCTCTGGGGCCAACGTCCTGACTTTC; cdr3_aa: CASSQEVAVSSGANVLTF
v_call: TRBV20-1; clone_size: .; d_call: .; j_call: TRBJ2-3; cdr3_nt: TGCAGTGCTAGAGGGCTAACTGGGGCTCAAGAGACCCAGTACTTT; cdr3_aa: CSARGLTGAQETQYF
v_call: TRBV28; clone_size: .; d_call: .; j_call: TRBJ1-1; cdr3_nt: TGTGCCAGCAGCCTCCCGGGGCGGGAAGCTTTCTTT; cdr3_aa: CASSLPGREAFF
v_call: TRBV24-1; clone_size: .; d_call: TRBD1; j_call: TRBJ2-2; cdr3_nt: TGTGCCACCAGTGATCCGACAGGGGGCGAAAACACCGGGGAGCTGTTTTTT; cdr3_aa: CATSDPTGGENTGELFF
v_call: TRBV20-1; clone_size: .; d_call: .; j_call: TRBJ2-3; cdr3_nt: TGCAGTGCTTTCACAGATACGCAGTATTTT; cdr3_aa: CSAFTDTQYF
v_call: TRBV2; clone_size: .; d_call: TRBD2; j_call: TRBJ2-1; cdr3_nt: TGTGCCAGCAGTGATGTAGCGGGAGGTGAAAATGAGCAGTTCTTC; cdr3_aa: CASSDVAGGENEQFF
v_call: TRBV7-3; clone_size: few; d_call: TRBD2; j_call: TRBJ2-5; cdr3_nt: TGTGCCAGCAGCTTACAGCTAGCGGGAGGACCCGAGACCCAGTACTTC; cdr3_aa: CASSLQLAGGPETQYF
v_call: TRBV10-3; clone_size: .; d_call: .; j_call: TRBJ2-2; cdr3_nt: TGTGCCGTACGGGGCACTAACACCGGGGAGCTGTTTTTT; cdr3_aa: CAVRGTNTGELFF
v_call: TRBV6-1; clone_size: .; d_call: TRBD1; j_call: TRBJ2-7; cdr3_nt: TGTGCCAGCAGCACCGGGACAGGGCTCAGCTGGAATACCTACGGGCAGTACTTC; cdr3_aa: CASSTGTGLSWNTYGQYF
v_call: TRBV7-9; clone_size: .; d_call: TRBD2; j_call: TRBJ2-1; cdr3_nt: TGTGCCAGCAGCCTTCTTTTAGCGGGAGGAGAGGGCAATGAGCAGTTCTTC; cdr3_aa: CASSLLLAGGEGNEQFF
v_call: TRBV5-1; clone_size: .; d_call: .; j_call: TRBJ2-7; cdr3_nt: TGCGCCAGCAGCCCCGTGGGCGGGATGGGCGAGCAGTACTTC; cdr3_aa: CASSPVGGMGEQYF
v_call: TRBV29-1; clone_size: .; d_call: .; j_call: TRBJ1-3; cdr3_nt: TGCAGCGTTGAAGGGGAGCGACAGCTCTCTGGAAACACCATATATTTT; cdr3_aa: CSVEGERQLSGNTIYF
v_call: TRBV7-3; clone_size: .; d_call: TRBD2; j_call: TRBJ2-5; cdr3_nt: TGTGCCAGCAGCTCCCTAGCGGGGGCCAGGGAGACCCAGTACTTC; cdr3_aa: CASSSLAGARETQYF
v_call: TRBV7-2; clone_size: many; d_call: .; j_call: TRBJ2-6; cdr3_nt: TGTGCCAGCAGGATCTCTGGGGCCAACGTCCTGACTTTC; cdr3_aa: CASRISGANVLTF
v_call: TRBV19; clone_size: .; d_call: .; j_call: TRBJ2-1; cdr3_nt: TGTGCCAGTAGTATGGGTGCTCCTGAGCAGTTCTTC; cdr3_aa: CASSMGAPEQFF
v_call: TRBV4-1; clone_size: few; d_call: .; j_call: TRBJ2-5; cdr3_nt: TGCGCCAGCAGGCGTTGGGGGGCCCAAGAGACCCAGTACTTC; cdr3_aa: CASRRWGAQETQYF
v_call: TRBV7-9; clone_size: .; d_call: TRBD1; j_call: TRBJ1-4; cdr3_nt: TGTGCCAGCAGCCGACAGGGATCGGGTGAAAAACTGTTTTTT; cdr3_aa: CASSRQGSGEKLFF
v_call: TRBV12-3/TRBV12-4; clone_size: .; d_call: .; j_call: TRBJ2-7; cdr3_nt: TGTGCCAGCAGTGGACGGGACGGGCTCTACGAGCAGTACTTC; cdr3_aa: CASSGRDGLYEQYF
v_call: TRBV7-6; clone_size: .; d_call: .; j_call: TRBJ1-1; cdr3_nt: TGTGCCAGCAGCTTAGTGGCCATTGACTCCTACACTGAAGCTTTCTTT; cdr3_aa: CASSLVAIDSYTEAFF
v_call: TRBV4-3; clone_size: .; d_call: .; j_call: TRBJ1-2; cdr3_nt: TGCGCCAGCAGCCAAGCGGTCCTAGCTAACTATGGCTACACCTTC; cdr3_aa: CASSQAVLANYGYTF
v_call: TRBV7-2; clone_size: .; d_call: .; j_call: TRBJ2-3; cdr3_nt: TGTGCCAGCAGCTTAGGGGTTTCCTATACGCAGTATTTT; cdr3_aa: CASSLGVSYTQYF
v_call: TRBV20-1; clone_size: few; d_call: TRBD1; j_call: TRBJ2-1; cdr3_nt: TGCAGTGCGTCCGGGACAGGGGATAGCAATGAGCAGTTCTTC; cdr3_aa: CSASGTGDSNEQFF
v_call: TRBV9; clone_size: once; d_call: .; j_call: TRBJ2-1; cdr3_nt: TGTGCCAGCAGCGTAGGGGTAGGGACGAGGTACAATGAGCAGTTCTTC; cdr3_aa: CASSVGVGTRYNEQFF
v_call: TRBV27; clone_size: few; d_call: TRBD2; j_call: TRBJ2-4; cdr3_nt: TGTGCCAGCAGTCCCCTGGGGGGCGGGGGGTCCAAAAACATTCAGTACTTC; cdr3_aa: CASSPLGGGGSKNIQYF